The 21 T cell receptor beta chains listed next were all sequenced from one sample in a study of OX40 agonist ivuxolimab in advanced cancers. Produced via immunoSEQ multiplex PCR; TCRdb's table is partial and in-frame only. The sample gives about 86,000 clones, around nine tenths of which show up once; approximately 1.3% is in the top ten. Material: CD4+ or CD8+ T cells sorted from blood, obtained in a trial of the OX40 agonist ivuxolimab. These receptors were collected from an adult with an advanced solid tumor such as melanoma, head and neck, liver or kidney cancer.

This chain connects TRBV6-1 to TRBJ1-4; D remains unclear. The germline V gene has CDR1 MNHNS and CDR2 SASEGT. This CDR3 contains 14 residues. Deletions cut 3 bases from V and 5 bases from J, with 10 bases between. Here the CDR3 reads CASSERGRNEKLFF. In DNA form, the CDR3 reads TGTGCCAGCAGTGAGAGAGGACGGAATGAAAAACTGTTTTTT.

This clone turned up a few times. The sample has other DNA sequences that encode this CDR3 too. In DNA, the CDR3 is TGTGCCAGCAGCTTGGGACTAGGGGAGACCCAGTACTTC. Translation gives CASSLGLGETQYF. The gene calls are TRBV11-2 and TRBJ2-5; TRBD2 aligns across 8 bases. Germline-derived CDR1 and CDR2 are SGHAT and FQNNGV. The V gene end was trimmed by 3 bases and the J gene end by 5 bases; junction bases not matched to a gene: 2. This CDR3 region has 13 residues. The full variable domain, completed using reference TRBV11-2 and TRBJ2-5, is EAGVAQSPRYKIIEKRQSVAFWCNPISGHATLYWYQQILGQGPKLLIQFQNNGVVDDSQLPKDRFSAERLKGVDSTLKIQPAKLEDSAVYLCASSLGLGETQYFGPGTRLLVL.

V usage is TRBV29-1 and J usage is TRBJ1-2; 11 bases agree with TRBD1. The CDR3 loop spans 15 amino acids. Trimming took 4 bases from V and 7 from J; bases not matched to a gene: 11. CDR1 SQVTM and CDR2 ANQGSEA come from the germline V gene. The CDR3 is CSVVTPGQGGSGYTF. CDR3 bases: TGCAGCGTTGTAACCCCGGGACAGGGGGGGAGTGGCTACACCTTC.

This clone has just a few counts. The V and J genes are TRBV18 and TRBJ1-5, with D tentatively TRBD1 (5 bases). Trimming removed 1 base from V and 6 bases from J, with 7 bases in between. CDR1 is KGHSH and CDR2 is LQKENI in the germline V gene. The CDR3 is 13 amino acids. The CDR3 region is CASSPHGGQPQHF. As DNA, the CDR3 is TGTGCCAGCTCACCACATGGGGGTCAGCCCCAGCATTTT.

CDR3 region: CASSLNPDGTYNEQFF. The CDR3 nucleotides are TGTGCCAGCAGTTTGAACCCGGACGGCACCTACAATGAGCAGTTCTTC. V is TRBV28 and J is TRBJ2-1; D ambiguous. The CDR3 runs to 16 residues. Germline-derived CDR1 and CDR2 are MDHEN and SYDVKM. Trimming left V 3 bases short and J 2 bases short, with 14 bases between.

The CDR3 loop reads CASSAQPRGGREGLNTEAFF. The CDR3, as DNA: TGTGCCAGCAGCGCCCAACCGAGGGGGGGGCGCGAGGGACTGAACACTGAAGCTTTCTTT. The chain carries TRBV9 and TRBJ1-1, with D tentatively TRBD1 (6 bases). Trimming removed 3 bases from V and 0 bases from J, with 27 bases in between. CDR1 and CDR2 from the germline V gene are SGDLS and YYNGEE. This CDR3 is built from 20 residues.

J is TRBJ2-7 and V is TRBV9, with D perhaps matching TRBD1 (5 bases). V was trimmed by 4 bases and J by 3 bases, leaving 14 bases between them. This CDR3 is built from 14 residues. Germline V gives CDR1 SGDLS, CDR2 YYNGEE. The CDR3 nucleotides read TGTGCCAGCAGCCCCCGACAGTCTCACTACGAGCAGTACTTC. This gives the protein CASSPRQSHYEQYF. Combining the CDR3 with reference TRBV9 and TRBJ2-7 gives the whole variable domain DSGVTQTPKHLITATGQRVTLRCSPRSGDLSVYWYQQSLDQGLQFLIQYYNGEERAKGNILERFSAQQFPDLHSELNLSSLELGDSALYFCASSPRQSHYEQYFGPGTRLTVT.

The V and J genes are TRBV2 and TRBJ1-4, with TRBD1 matching 8 bases. From germline, CDR1 is SNHLY and CDR2 FYNNEI. The CDR3 sequence is 15 residues long. Trimming at V came to 5 bases and at J to 8 bases, leaving 10 bases not matched to a gene. The chain's CDR3 is CASSRDRPEGEKLFF. The CDR3 bases are TGTGCCAGCAGTCGGGACAGGCCTGAGGGGGAAAAACTGTTTTTT. Full variable domain (outside the CDR3, taken from reference TRBV2 and TRBJ1-4): EPEVTQTPSHQVTQMGQEVILRCVPISNHLYFYWYRQILGQKVEFLVSFYNNEISEKSEIFDDQFSVERPDGSNFTLKIRSTKLEDSAMYFCASSRDRPEGEKLFFGSGTQLSVL.

The rearrangement joins TRBV7-8 to TRBJ2-2; no firm D call. The germline V and J ends were trimmed by 7 bases and 0 bases, with 15 bases remaining between them. CDR1 and CDR2 (germline): SGHVS, FQNEAQ. The CDR3 sequence is 16 residues long. The CDR3 protein is CASTPAGSPNTGELFF. DNA for the CDR3: TGTGCCAGCACCCCAGCAGGCAGTCCGAACACCGGGGAGCTGTTTTTT. The full variable domain, its missing parts supplied by reference TRBV7-8 and TRBJ2-2, is GAGVSQSPRYKVAKRGQDVALRCDPISGHVSLFWYQQALGQGPEFLTYFQNEAQLDKSGLPSDRFFAERPEGSVSTLKIQRTQQEDSAVYLCASTPAGSPNTGELFFGEGSRLTVL.

This clone was seen only a few times. The chain has TRBV5-4 and TRBJ1-1, with no clear D. There are 13 residues in the CDR3. The V end lost 2 bases, the J end lost 1 base, and 6 bases lay between the germline ends. In germline, CDR1 is SGHNT, CDR2 YYREEE (reference sequence). The CDR3 DNA reads as TGTGCCAGCAGCTTAGACCCGAACACTGAAGCTTTCTTT. Its protein product is CASSLDPNTEAFF.

This clone was seen only once. In DNA, the CDR3 is TGTGCCAGCAGCAACAGGTTGGAGGAGACCCAGTACTTC. Translated, it gives CASSNRLEETQYF. The V call is TRBV7-6, the J call TRBJ2-5; a weak D match, TRBD1 (5 bases). Germline loops: CDR1 SGHVS, CDR2 FNYEAQ. This CDR3 is built from 13 residues. Trimming pared 5 bases from V and 5 bases from J, leaving 12 bases between.

The rearrangement uses TRBV20-1 and TRBJ2-3, with a possible D match to TRBD2 (5 bases). CDR1 is DFQATT, CDR2 SNEGSKA, per germline (reference sequence). This CDR3 region has 11 residues. Trimming pared 5 bases from V and 14 bases from J, leaving 17 bases between. The chain's CDR3 is CSASRPDEGYF. The CDR3 DNA reads as TGCAGTGCTTCCCGCCCGGACGAGGGGTATTTT.

This chain connects TRBV9 to TRBJ2-3, with TRBD1 matching over 7 bases. The CDR3 runs 16 residues. Unmatched junction bases numbered 7, after V lost 1 base and J lost 2 bases. Germline V lookup: CDR1 SGDLS, CDR2 YYNGEE. The CDR3 loop reads CASSVTQGKATDTQYF. The CDR3 DNA is TGTGCCAGCAGCGTAACACAGGGGAAGGCCACAGATACGCAGTATTTT.

V gene TRBV28 combines with J gene TRBJ1-5, with no clear D. Germline V gene sequence: CDR1 MDHEN, CDR2 SYDVKM. V was trimmed by 1 base and J by 6 bases, leaving 16 bases between them. CDR3 length equals 16 residues. The CDR3 DNA reads as TGTGCCAGCAGTTTATCCCTAGTGGACCCACGTCAGCCCCAGCATTTT. Its protein is CASSLSLVDPRQPQHF.

The chain links TRBV11-2 to TRBJ2-7; 9 bases match TRBD2. The CDR3 length is 15 residues. CDR1 and CDR2 from the germline V gene are SGHAT and FQNNGV. The trim removed 5 bases at V and 2 bases at J, leaving 7 bases unmatched. CDR3: CASSQGLASPYEQYF. The CDR3 coding sequence is TGTGCCAGCAGCCAAGGACTAGCGAGCCCCTACGAGCAGTACTTC.

V gene TRBV29-1 combines with J gene TRBJ2-7; TRBD2 matches 10 bases. Germline CDR1 reads SQVTM; CDR2 reads ANQGSEA. This CDR3 has 15 residues. Unmatched junction bases numbered 9, after V lost 6 bases and J lost 1 base. This CDR3 reads CSVRLAGVVSYEQYF. CDR3 sequence (DNA): TGCAGCGTGAGACTAGCGGGTGTCGTTTCCTACGAGCAGTACTTC.

V is TRBV6-1 and J is TRBJ2-2; no firm D call. V shed 8 bases and J shed 1 base, with 11 bases lying between them. CDR1 and CDR2 from the germline V gene are MNHNS and SASEGT. This CDR3 is built from 14 residues. The CDR3: CASVTLQNTGELFF. The CDR3 DNA reads as TGTGCCAGCGTGACATTGCAGAACACCGGGGAGCTGTTTTTT.

The V gene is TRBV9, the J gene TRBJ1-6; D may be TRBD1 (5 bases). V was cut by 3 bases and J by 7 bases, with 8 bases left in between. The CDR3 is 13 residues long. CDR1 is SGDLS, CDR2 YYNGEE, per germline. The CDR3 is CASSDRSNSPLHF. The CDR3 DNA reads as TGTGCCAGCAGCGACAGGTCAAATTCACCCCTCCACTTT.

This clone came up a few times. The J gene is TRBJ1-5, the V gene TRBV15; maybe TRBD1 (6 bases). Per germline, CDR1 LNHNV and CDR2 YYDKDF (reference sequence). This CDR3 spans 14 amino acids. Trimming pared 8 bases from V and 6 bases from J, leaving 17 bases between. CDR3 protein: CATAHRGAAQPQHF. CDR3 DNA sequence: TGTGCCACCGCCCATCGGGGGGCGGCTCAGCCCCAGCATTTT.

This clone was found a few times. Germline and junction disagree at one end, which may indicate a read error. The rearrangement uses TRBV5-4 and TRBJ2-6; a weak D match, TRBD1 (6 bases). This CDR3 contains 16 residues. Per germline, CDR1 SGHNT and CDR2 YYREEE (reference sequence). The CDR3 region has the DNA TGTGCCAGCAGCTCCGGGACATTCTCTAGGGCCAACGTCCTGACTTTC. Protein sequence: CASSSGTFSRANVLTF.

V is TRBV6-6 and J is TRBJ2-3, with D tentatively TRBD1 (5 bases). V was pared by 5 bases and J by 4 bases, with 19 bases between. Germline CDR1 is MNHNY and CDR2 is SVGAGI (reference sequence). The CDR3 has 16 residues. DNA of the CDR3: TGTGCCAGCAGTCTCCAGGGAACGGTCGGCGCAGATACGCAGTATTTT. Translating gives CASSLQGTVGADTQYF.